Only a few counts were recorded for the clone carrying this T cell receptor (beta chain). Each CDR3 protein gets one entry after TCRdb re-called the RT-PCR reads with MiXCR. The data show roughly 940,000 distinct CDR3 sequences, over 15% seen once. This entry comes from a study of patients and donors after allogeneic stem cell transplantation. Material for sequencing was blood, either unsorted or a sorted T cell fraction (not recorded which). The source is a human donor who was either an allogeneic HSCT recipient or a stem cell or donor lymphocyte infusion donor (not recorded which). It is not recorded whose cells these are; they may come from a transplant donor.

The CDR3 region has the DNA TGTGCCACCAGTGATCGAACAGGGAAGCCGACTCCCTCCTACGACGAGCAGTACTTC. It specifies CATSDRTGKPTPSYDEQYF. The chain employs TRBV24-1 and TRBJ2-7; perhaps TRBD1 as D (6 bases). V was clipped by 3 bases and J by 5 bases, with 28 bases between them. The germline V gene has CDR1 KGHDR and CDR2 SFDVKD. The CDR3 has 19 residues.